This T cell receptor (beta chain) originates from a study of Graves' ophthalmopathy and Graves' hyperthyroidism. The V gene end was trimmed by 6 bases and the J gene end by 1 base; junction bases not matched to a gene: 8. The CDR3 spans 16 residues. Looked up from germline, CDR1 is MDHEN and CDR2 is SYDVKM. The authors amplified TCR beta CDR3 regions from RNA transcripts. HTBI primers primed a first-round RT-PCR, and a second-round multiplex PCR followed. Via MiXCR, TCRdb re-called the multiplex PCR reads, giving one row per CDR3 protein. The data hold about 160,000 distinct CDR3 sequences, with approximately 40% observed a single time. All donors with ophthalmopathy were recorded as having moderate-to-severe activity, CAS ≥3, NOSPECS ≥4 and a duration under 3 months. Patients were left out if they had other autoimmune diseases, uncontrolled infections, pregnancy or lactation.

This clonotype was obtained from a man between 25 and 39 years old with Graves' ophthalmopathy. The source material was peripheral blood. The chain joins TRBV28 to TRBJ2-4, with 8 bases matching TRBD1. The CDR3 sequence is CASSGGTGGAKNIQYF. The CDR3, as DNA: TGTGCCAGCAGCGGCGGGACAGGTGGGGCCAAAAACATTCAGTACTTC.